This TCR beta chain was sequenced for a study of Ad26.COV2.S vaccination and SARS-CoV-2 variants. The study's findings and limits: Reports say spike-specific CD8+ and CD4+ T cell responses covered substantial breadth after vaccination.

About this clone: Its antigen is still unknown.

Treatment reported: around 19 received Ad26.COV2.S at low or high dose, single or two shots; about five received placebo; per-sample allocation not given. Sampling was performed 63 days after the first vaccine or placebo injection. An Ad26 vector was used to express Wuhan-strain SARS-CoV-2 spike as the vaccine. The germline V and J ends were trimmed by 2 bases and 6 bases, with 9 bases remaining between them. The CDR3 length is 13 residues. Germline CDR1 is LGHDT and CDR2 is YNNKEL (reference sequence). Assay used: immunoSEQ multiplex PCR; TCRdb lists only in-frame clones, some missing. The sample records about 280,000 clones, approximately 89% being singletons.

The starting material was peripheral blood, obtained in a trial of Ad26.COV2.S vaccine versus placebo. The chain is built from TRBV3-1 (or the pseudogene TRBV3-2) and TRBJ2-3; possibly TRBD2 for D (5 bases). The TCR originated in a person aged 18-60 years who received the Ad26.COV2.S COVID-19 vaccine or a placebo. The CDR3 loop is CASSQLSGDTQYF. As DNA, the CDR3 is TGTGCCAGCAGCCAACTGTCGGGGGATACGCAGTATTTT.